This T cell receptor (beta chain) was sequenced during a study of control samples from healthy donors and cancer patients. Germline values: CDR1 SGHTA, CDR2 FQGNSA. The V gene lost 2 bases and the J gene lost 6 bases, with 11 bases spanning the gap. The CDR3 consists of 14 residues. Generated by immunoSEQ multiplex PCR, the TCRdb table keeps only in-frame clones and is missing some. The table has 65,000 to 90,000 clones, more than 70% seen once. The clonotype originates from a man between 45 and 60 years old in good health. J is TRBJ2-1 and V is TRBV7-2, with TRBD1 as a possible D gene (6 bases). The sequencing input was blood. CDR3 nucleotides: TGTGCCAGCAGCTTAAGACAGGCAACCAATGAGCAGTTCTTC. As protein: CASSLRQATNEQFF.